This is a list of T cell receptor beta chains from one sample in a study of tumor-infiltrating lymphocytes in primary liver carcinoma. TCRdb reprocessed the multiplex PCR reads with MiXCR, giving one entry per CDR3 protein. The repertoire has around 26,000 distinct CDR3 sequences, roughly 78% of them found once; the top ten carry 40% to 50%. What was sequenced was liver tumor tissue from sampling region 3. These receptors came from a man aged 40-49 years with primary liver carcinoma and hepatitis B virus infection. Both conserved end residues are part of each CDR3. D genes are given only for firm matches. Rows may omit the clone size; those that give it use once, few, many or a size class.

clone size	V gene	J gene	D gene	CDR3 protein	CDR3 DNA
NA	TRBV6-2/TRBV6-3	TRBJ1-5	NA	CASNFPLDQPQHF	TGTGCCAGCAATTTTCCCTTAGATCAGCCCCAGCATTTT
NA	TRBV11-1	TRBJ2-1	TRBD1	CASSGQVEVGTQFF	TGTGCCAGCAGTGGACAGGTAGAGGTGGGGACCCAGTTCTTC
many	TRBV11-1	TRBJ2-5	NA	CASSPPPEVRKDFQETQYF	TGTGCCAGCAGCCCGCCCCCGGAGGTCAGGAAGGACTTCCAAGAGACCCAGTACTTC
once	TRBV6-5	TRBJ1-1	NA	CASSHRRFSKAFF	TGTGCCAGCAGTCACAGGAGGTTCTCTAAAGCTTTCTTT
NA	TRBV4-2	TRBJ2-7	NA	CASSQGVSEQHF	TGTGCCAGCAGTCAAGGTGTGAGCGAGCAGCACTTC
many	TRBV7-6	TRBJ1-1	TRBD1	CASSLGAGGNTEAFF	TGTGCCAGCAGCTTAGGGGCAGGGGGTAACACTGAAGCTTTCTTT
NA	TRBV29-1	TRBJ1-2	NA	CSVAIRGGYGYTF	TGCAGCGTTGCCATAAGAGGGGGCTATGGCTACACCTTC
NA	TRBV30	TRBJ2-7	NA	CACSGRRDADSYEEYF	TGTGCCTGCTCTGGGCGCCGGGATGCGGACTCCTACGAGGAGTACTTC
NA	TRBV4-1	TRBJ1-4	NA	CASSQDRGRGGEKLFF	TGCGCCAGCAGCCAAGACCGAGGCAGGGGAGGTGAAAAACTGTTTTTT
NA	TRBV6-5	TRBJ2-7	TRBD2	CVSSYSSGNSEQYF	TGTGTCAGTAGTTACTCTAGCGGGAATAGCGAGCAGTACTTC
NA	TRBV11-2	TRBJ2-5	NA	CATSQTPGWGEETQYF	TGTGCCACCAGTCAAACTCCTGGCTGGGGGGAAGAGACCCAGTACTTC
NA	TRBV6-1	TRBJ1-2	NA	CASSQHTRGGNYGYTF	TGTGCCAGCAGTCAGCATACCCGGGGCGGGAACTATGGCTACACCTTC
NA	TRBV11-2	TRBJ2-3	TRBD2	CASSLGITSGSIDTQYF	TGTGCCAGCAGCTTAGGTATAACTAGCGGGAGCATAGATACGCAGTATTTT
NA	TRBV12-3/TRBV12-4	TRBJ2-7	NA	CASSSIGSGSSYEQCF	TGTGCCAGCAGTTCAATAGGCTCCGGTAGCTCCTATGAGCAGTGCTTC
NA	TRBV5-1	TRBJ2-1	NA	CANSRFVGPTNNEQFF	TGCGCCAACAGCCGCTTTGTGGGTCCCACCAACAATGAGCAGTTCTTC
few	TRBV24-1	TRBJ2-3	NA	CTTSDPMDTQYF	TGTACCACCAGTGATCCAATGGATACGCAGTATTTT
NA	TRBV11-1	TRBJ2-7	NA	CASSLTTGRSTGEQYF	TGTGCCAGCAGCTTAACAACCGGGAGATCAACGGGTGAGCAGTACTTC
NA	TRBV12-3/TRBV12-4	TRBJ1-5	NA	CASKLGGNQPQHF	TGCGCCAGCAAGTTGGGGGGCAATCAGCCCCAGCATTTT
NA	TRBV11-2	TRBJ2-3	TRBD2	CVSSTGASGTDMQYF	TGTGTCAGCAGCACCGGGGCTAGCGGCACAGATATGCAGTATTTT
NA	TRBV11-1	TRBJ2-7	NA	CANTLGYLREQYF	TGTGCCAACACCTTAGGATACCTCCGCGAGCAGTACTTC
few	TRBV11-2	TRBJ2-1	NA	CASSLYRLVSEKFF	TGTGCTAGCAGCTTATACAGGCTAGTTAGTGAGAAGTTCTTC
once	TRBV7-8	TRBJ2-1	NA	CASSFDFGGNYNEQFF	TGTGCCAGCAGCTTTGACTTCGGCGGTAACTACAATGAGCAGTTCTTC
NA	TRBV6-2/TRBV6-3	TRBJ2-7	TRBD2	CTSRSGDEQYF	TGTACCAGCAGAAGCGGGGACGAGCAGTACTTC
NA	TRBV5-6	TRBJ2-2	TRBD1	CARSSGTGVTGGLFF	TGTGCCAGAAGTTCCGGGACAGGGGTGACCGGGGGGCTGTTTTTT
NA	TRBV6-6	TRBJ2-1	TRBD1	CASSYYRDSPFKYEHFF	TGTGCTAGCAGTTACTATAGGGACAGCCCTTTTAAATATGAGCATTTCTTC
NA	TRBV14	TRBJ2-1	NA	CASSFRTGRGQFF	TGTGCCAGCAGTTTCCGTACAGGGCGGGGGCAGTTCTTC
NA	TRBV14	TRBJ1-2	NA	CTSSQPYHPQEHYGYTF	TGTACCAGCAGCCAACCATATCACCCTCAAGAACACTATGGCTACACCTTC
NA	TRBV7-9	TRBJ2-7	TRBD2	CASSSVTSEYYEQYF	TGTGCCAGCAGCTCGGTGACTAGCGAGTACTACGAGCAGTACTTC
NA	TRBV11-2	TRBJ2-6	NA	CASSLDLGVGANILTF	TGTGCCAGCAGCCTAGATCTCGGGGTTGGGGCCAACATCCTGACTTTC
NA	TRBV4-1	TRBJ2-7	NA	CVSSPGCWYEQCF	TGCGTCAGCAGCCCGGGCTGTTGGTACGAGCAGTGCTTC
once	TRBV11-1	TRBJ2-2	NA	CASGSRGTGELFF	TGTGCCAGCGGGTCTCGGGGGACCGGGGAGCTGTTTTTT
NA	TRBV5-4	TRBJ2-7	NA	CASSCDNRPYEQHF	TGTGCCAGCAGCTGCGACAACAGACCCTACGAGCAGCACTTC
NA	TRBV12-3/TRBV12-4	TRBJ1-2	TRBD1	CASSLGAGGGYCYTF	TGTGCGAGCAGTTTGGGGGCAGGGGGAGGGTATTGCTACACCTTC
NA	TRBV5-8	TRBJ2-1	TRBD2	CVSSLGLAGPHNEQFF	TGTGTCAGCAGTTTGGGACTAGCGGGACCCCACAATGAGCAGTTCTTC
once	TRBV12-3/TRBV12-4	TRBJ2-1	TRBD2	CVRSLAGGPRGYEQFF	TGTGTCAGGAGTTTAGCGGGAGGACCTAGAGGGTATGAGCAGTTCTTC
NA	TRBV10-3	TRBJ1-5	NA	CSIGEYEGDQPHHF	TGTTCCATCGGTGAGTATGAGGGCGATCAGCCCCACCATTTT
NA	TRBV12-3/TRBV12-4	TRBJ2-1	NA	CASSFRGHGQFF	TGTGCCAGCAGTTTTCGCGGACACGGGCAGTTCTTC
many	TRBV13	TRBJ1-1	TRBD1	CASSLATGTEAFF	TGTGCCAGCAGCTTAGCGACAGGGACTGAAGCTTTCTTT
NA	TRBV11-2	TRBJ2-5	NA	CASRQTRGGGKETQNF	TGTGCCAGCAGACAAACTCGTGGTGGGGGGAAAGAGACCCAGAACTTC
NA	TRBV11-2	TRBJ2-7	TRBD1	CASSLGGDRLYEQYF	TGTGCCAGCAGCTTGGGTGGGGACAGACTCTACGAGCAGTACTTC
NA	TRBV6-1	TRBJ2-6	NA	CASSEGPALDGANVQTF	TGTGCCAGCAGTGAAGGACCGGCCTTGGACGGGGCCAACGTTCAGACTTTC
NA	TRBV11-2	TRBJ2-1	NA	CASSLDRLETGFF	TGTGCTAGCAGCTTAGATCGGCTAGAGACGGGGTTCTTC
NA	TRBV7-9	TRBJ1-4	NA	CASSPPGLPTNEKLLF	TGTGCCAGCAGCCCGCCGGGACTGCCAACTAATGAAAAACTGTTATTT
NA	TRBV7-2	TRBJ1-2	NA	CANSEGGSPYGYTF	TGTGCCAACAGCGAAGGGGGGAGTCCCTATGGCTACACCTTC
NA	TRBV4-1	TRBJ2-7	TRBD2	CASSQSLAESLCEQYF	TGCGCCAGCAGCCAATCCCTAGCGGAGTCACTTTGCGAGCAATACTTC
once	TRBV18	TRBJ1-5	NA	CASTPVSVTFYSNQPQHF	TGTGCCAGCACACCAGTCTCGGTAACATTTTATAGCAATCAGCCCCAGCATTTT
many	TRBV2	TRBJ2-1	NA	CALPAGNEQFF	TGTGCCCTCCCTGCCGGGAATGAGCAGTTCTTC
once	TRBV12-3/TRBV12-4	TRBJ2-4	TRBD2	CASSAGISGTLAKNIQYF	TGTGCCAGCAGTGCCGGGATTAGCGGGACGCTAGCCAAAAACATTCAATACTTC
NA	TRBV11-2	TRBJ2-5	TRBD2	CASNRTPGGGKETQHF	TGTGCCAGCAACCGAACTCCTGGCGGGGGGAAAGAGACCCAGCATTTC
NA	TRBV11-1	TRBJ2-7	TRBD1	CSSSLGQGAYEQYF	TGTTCCAGCAGCCTAGGACAGGGGGCATACGAGCAGTACTTC
few	TRBV5-1	TRBJ2-7	NA	CASSLIGSGAGQSYEQYF	TGCGCCAGCAGCTTGATTGGCAGTGGCGCGGGACAGTCTTACGAGCAGTACTTC
NA	TRBV7-9	TRBJ2-1	NA	CAGSSYGTFRFF	TGTGCCGGCAGTTCCTACGGGACATTCCGGTTCTTC